Below are 10 T cell receptor beta chains sequenced from a single sample in a study of identical twins. TCRdb called the 5' RACE reads again in MiXCR, with one record for every CDR3 protein. The data show roughly 570,000 distinct CDR3 sequences, with 7.5% to 10% seen just once and roughly 3% held by the top ten. This sample was shared with a second study, whose subject was yellow fever vaccine responses in identical twins.

Sample: PBMCs. These receptors were collected from a young woman in good health.

This clonotype was found many times. The gene calls are TRBV2 and TRBJ2-7; the D gene is possibly TRBD1 (5 bases). Trimming shortened V by 7 bases and J by 4 bases, and 17 bases separated the two germline ends. The CDR3 has 14 amino acids. Germline CDR1 SNHLY, CDR2 FYNNEI. This chain's CDR3 is CASNEQGGAYEQYF. The CDR3, as DNA: TGTGCCAGCAACGAGCAGGGTGGGGCGTACGAGCAGTACTTC.

The genes are TRBV6-2 or TRBV6-3 and TRBJ2-7; 7 nucleotides match TRBD1. This CDR3 has 15 amino acids. Germline V gene lookup returns CDR1 MNHEY and CDR2 SVGEGT. Trimming took 6 bases from V and 1 from J; bases not matched to a gene: 9. CDR3 nucleotide sequence: TGTGCCAGCAGCGAAGGAACACAGGGGTCCTACGAGCAGTACTTC. This gives the protein CASSEGTQGSYEQYF.

This clonotype was found many times. The rearrangement uses TRBV6-2 or TRBV6-3 and TRBJ2-7; maybe TRBD2 (6 bases). From germline, CDR1 is MNHEY and CDR2 SVGEGT. V lost 0 bases and J lost 2, with 8 bases in between. The CDR3 consists of 14 residues. CDR3 DNA sequence: TGTGCCAGCAGTTACTCCGGGGGAACCTACGAGCAGTACTTC. Translated, it gives CASSYSGGTYEQYF.

As to this clonotype: A much larger clone lies a single base off, so this may be a read error. The gene calls are TRBV6-1 and TRBJ2-3; D perhaps matches TRBD2 (6 bases). The CDR3 runs 16 residues. Germline V CDR1 and CDR2: MNHNS, SASEGT. V was clipped by 6 bases and J by 3 bases, with 19 bases between them. The CDR3 region is CASRTGTLASTDTQYF. As DNA, the CDR3 is TGTGCCAGCAGAACAGGAACACTAGCTAGTACAGATACGCAGTATTTT.

The chain joins TRBV10-3 to TRBJ2-2; 11 bases fit TRBD1. V was pared by 11 bases and J by 7 bases, with 12 bases of the junction left unmatched. CDR1 ENHRY and CDR2 SYGVKD come from the germline V gene. CDR3 size: 15 residues. The CDR3 here is CAATSGTGGVGELFF. The CDR3 nucleotides are TGTGCCGCCACATCCGGGACAGGGGGAGTCGGGGAGCTGTTTTTT.

This clonotype has just a few counts. The rearrangement links TRBV27 to TRBJ1-2; D is unresolved. CDR1 MNHEY and CDR2 SMNVEV come from the germline V gene (reference sequence). The CDR3 spans 15 residues. The V end was cut by 5 bases, the J end by 0 bases, with 13 bases between. The CDR3 nucleotides are TGTGCCAGCAGTCCAGGACTTTTTCCTAACTATGGCTACACCTTC. Its protein is CASSPGLFPNYGYTF.

The chain links TRBV20-1 to TRBJ1-5, with D possibly TRBD1 on 6 matching bases. CDR3 size: 16 residues. The germline gives CDR1 DFQATT, CDR2 SNEGSKA (reference sequence). Trimming left V 5 bases short and J 0 bases short, with 17 bases between. As DNA, the CDR3 is TGCAGTGCTGTGAGTCTACAGGGATATAGCAATCAGCCCCAGCATTTT. Translated: CSAVSLQGYSNQPQHF.

This clonotype was seen ten or more times. This chain links TRBV5-6 with TRBJ2-1; D is unresolved. CDR3 size: 16 residues. V was trimmed by 4 bases and J by 0 bases, leaving 14 bases between them. Germline CDR1 reads SGHDT; CDR2 reads YYEEEE. CDR3 in amino acids: CASSVVASSSYNEQFF. The DNA for the CDR3 is TGTGCCAGCAGCGTTGTGGCTTCCAGCTCCTACAATGAGCAGTTCTTC.

This CDR3 is CATSAPRTGDTGELFF. DNA for the CDR3: TGTGCCACCAGTGCCCCCCGGACAGGGGACACCGGGGAGCTGTTTTTT. V and J are TRBV24-1 and TRBJ2-2, with 9 nucleotides matching TRBD1. The CDR3 has 16 residues. The V and J ends lost 5 bases and 3 bases, in that order; junction bases with no gene match: 6. The germline gives CDR1 KGHDR, CDR2 SFDVKD.

This clonotype has at least ten counts. The CDR3 region is CASSLGQGGSEQYF. CDR3 DNA: TGTGCCAGCAGCTTGGGACAGGGGGGTTCTGAGCAGTACTTC. V usage is TRBV7-2 and J usage is TRBJ2-7; TRBD1 agrees at 11 bases. The CDR3 extends over 14 amino acids. The V gene end was trimmed by 3 bases and the J gene end by 7 bases; junction bases not matched to a gene: 5. Germline V gene lookup returns CDR1 SGHTA and CDR2 FQGNSA.